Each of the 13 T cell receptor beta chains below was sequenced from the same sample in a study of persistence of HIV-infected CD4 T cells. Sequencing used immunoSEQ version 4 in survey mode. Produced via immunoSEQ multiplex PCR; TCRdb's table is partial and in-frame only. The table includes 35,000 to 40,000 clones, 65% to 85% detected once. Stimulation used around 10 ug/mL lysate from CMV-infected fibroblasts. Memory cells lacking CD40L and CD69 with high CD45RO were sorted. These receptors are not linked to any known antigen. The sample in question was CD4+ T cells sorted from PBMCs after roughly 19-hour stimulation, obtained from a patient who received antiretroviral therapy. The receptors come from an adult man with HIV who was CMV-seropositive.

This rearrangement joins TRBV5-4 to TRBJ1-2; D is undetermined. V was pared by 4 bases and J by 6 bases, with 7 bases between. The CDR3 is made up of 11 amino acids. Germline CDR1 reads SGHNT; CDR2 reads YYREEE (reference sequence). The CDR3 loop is CASSHNDGYTF. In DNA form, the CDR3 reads TGTGCCAGCAGCCACAACGATGGCTACACCTTC.

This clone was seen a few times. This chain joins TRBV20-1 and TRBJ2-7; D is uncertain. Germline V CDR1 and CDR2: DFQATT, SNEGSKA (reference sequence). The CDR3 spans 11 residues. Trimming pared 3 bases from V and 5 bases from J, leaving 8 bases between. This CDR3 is CSASESHEQYF. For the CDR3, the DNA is TGCAGTGCTAGTGAATCCCACGAGCAGTACTTC.

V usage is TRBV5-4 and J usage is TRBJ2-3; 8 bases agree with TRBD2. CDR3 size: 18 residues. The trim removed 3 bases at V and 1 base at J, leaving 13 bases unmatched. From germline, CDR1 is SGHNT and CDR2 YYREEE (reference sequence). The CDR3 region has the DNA TGTGCCAGCAGCTGGCGTAGTAGCGGGGCCATCGGCACAGATACGCAGTATTTT. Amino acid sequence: CASSWRSSGAIGTDTQYF.

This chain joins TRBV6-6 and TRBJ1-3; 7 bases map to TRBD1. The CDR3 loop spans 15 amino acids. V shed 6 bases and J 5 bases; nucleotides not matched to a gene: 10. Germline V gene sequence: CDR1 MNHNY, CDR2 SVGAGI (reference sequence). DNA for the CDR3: TGTGCCAGCAGCCTCGGGACAGCCTCCCGAAACACCATATATTTT. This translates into CASSLGTASRNTIYF.

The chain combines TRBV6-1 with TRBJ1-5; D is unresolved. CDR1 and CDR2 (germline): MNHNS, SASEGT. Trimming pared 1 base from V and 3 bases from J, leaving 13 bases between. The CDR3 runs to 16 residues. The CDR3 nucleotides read TGTGCCAGCAGTGAAGGGGCCCCGCGGCCCAATCAGCCCCAGCATTTT. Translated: CASSEGAPRPNQPQHF.

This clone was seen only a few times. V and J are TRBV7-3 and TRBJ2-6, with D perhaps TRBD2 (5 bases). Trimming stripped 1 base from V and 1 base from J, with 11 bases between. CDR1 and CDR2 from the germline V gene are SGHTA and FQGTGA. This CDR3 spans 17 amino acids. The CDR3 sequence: CASSLNPPGSGANVLTF. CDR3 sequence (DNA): TGTGCCAGCAGCTTAAATCCCCCGGGGTCTGGGGCCAACGTCCTGACTTTC.

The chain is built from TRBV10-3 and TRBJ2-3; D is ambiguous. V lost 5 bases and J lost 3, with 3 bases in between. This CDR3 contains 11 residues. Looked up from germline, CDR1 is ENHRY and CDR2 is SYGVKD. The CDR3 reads CAISQTDTQYF. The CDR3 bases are TGTGCCATCAGTCAGACAGATACGCAGTATTTT.

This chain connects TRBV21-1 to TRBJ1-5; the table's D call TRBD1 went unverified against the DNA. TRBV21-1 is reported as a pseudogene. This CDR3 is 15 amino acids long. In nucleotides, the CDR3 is TGTGCCAGCAGCTACCGGACAGGGGACAATCAGCCCCAGCATTTT. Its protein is CASSYRTGDNQPQHF.

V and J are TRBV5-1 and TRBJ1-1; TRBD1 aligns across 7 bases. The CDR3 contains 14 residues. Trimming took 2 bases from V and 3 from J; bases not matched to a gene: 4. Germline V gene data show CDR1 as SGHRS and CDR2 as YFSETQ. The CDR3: CASSLQGSDTEAFF. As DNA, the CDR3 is TGCGCCAGCAGCTTACAGGGGTCGGACACTGAAGCTTTCTTT.

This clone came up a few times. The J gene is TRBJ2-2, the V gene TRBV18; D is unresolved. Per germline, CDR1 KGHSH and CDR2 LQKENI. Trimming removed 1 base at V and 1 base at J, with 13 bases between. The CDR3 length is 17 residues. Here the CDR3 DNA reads TGTGCCAGCTCACCACGATCCGGCGGTCTGAACACCGGGGAGCTGTTTTTT. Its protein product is CASSPRSGGLNTGELFF.

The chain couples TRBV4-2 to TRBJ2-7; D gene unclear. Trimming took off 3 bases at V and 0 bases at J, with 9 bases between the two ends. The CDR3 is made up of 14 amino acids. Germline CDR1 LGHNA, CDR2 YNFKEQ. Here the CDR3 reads CASSQAGGSYEQYF. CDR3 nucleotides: TGTGCCAGCAGCCAGGCCGGCGGCTCCTACGAGCAGTACTTC.

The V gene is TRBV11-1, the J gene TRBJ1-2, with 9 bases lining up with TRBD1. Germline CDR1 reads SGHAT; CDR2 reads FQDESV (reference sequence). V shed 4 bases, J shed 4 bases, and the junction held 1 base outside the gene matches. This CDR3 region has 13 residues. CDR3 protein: CASSSDRGYGYTF. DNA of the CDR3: TGTGCCAGCAGCTCGGACAGGGGCTATGGCTACACCTTC.

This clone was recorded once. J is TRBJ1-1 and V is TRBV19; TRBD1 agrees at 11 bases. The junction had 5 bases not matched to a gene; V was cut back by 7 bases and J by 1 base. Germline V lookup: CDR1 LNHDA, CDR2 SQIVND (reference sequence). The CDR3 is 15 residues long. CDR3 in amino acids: CASKGTGGQNTEAFF. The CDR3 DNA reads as TGTGCCAGTAAGGGGACAGGGGGTCAGAACACTGAAGCTTTCTTT.